The T cell receptor beta chain under discussion was sequenced for a study of T cells expressing NK-cell markers. Reanalyzing the 5' RACE reads, TCRdb keeps one entry per CDR3 protein, without DNA. The sample table sets out roughly 380,000 distinct CDR3 sequences. The CDR3 covers 15 residues. Per germline, CDR1 SNHLY and CDR2 FYNNEI. The origin of this receptor is a man between 18 and 69 years old in good health. V gene TRBV2 combines with J gene TRBJ2-3; the TRBD1 assignment by TCRdb is unverifiable without DNA. Sample: blood T cells: a sorted CD56 or NKG2C T cell subset, CD4+ or CD8+ T cells, or bulk PBMC T cells (not recorded which). The CDR3 protein is CASRLGGLGADTQYF.